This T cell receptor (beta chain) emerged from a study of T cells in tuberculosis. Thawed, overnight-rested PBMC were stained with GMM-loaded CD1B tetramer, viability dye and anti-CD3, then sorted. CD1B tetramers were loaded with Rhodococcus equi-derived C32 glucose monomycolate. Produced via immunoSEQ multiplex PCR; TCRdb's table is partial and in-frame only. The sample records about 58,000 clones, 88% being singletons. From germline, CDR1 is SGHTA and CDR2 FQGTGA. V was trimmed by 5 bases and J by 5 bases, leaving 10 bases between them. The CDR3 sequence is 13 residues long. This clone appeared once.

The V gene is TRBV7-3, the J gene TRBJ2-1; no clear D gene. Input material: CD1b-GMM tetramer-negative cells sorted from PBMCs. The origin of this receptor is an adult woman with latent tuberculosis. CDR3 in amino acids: CASSPSINNEQFF. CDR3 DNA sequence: TGTGCCAGCAGCCCCTCTATTAACAATGAGCAGTTCTTC.